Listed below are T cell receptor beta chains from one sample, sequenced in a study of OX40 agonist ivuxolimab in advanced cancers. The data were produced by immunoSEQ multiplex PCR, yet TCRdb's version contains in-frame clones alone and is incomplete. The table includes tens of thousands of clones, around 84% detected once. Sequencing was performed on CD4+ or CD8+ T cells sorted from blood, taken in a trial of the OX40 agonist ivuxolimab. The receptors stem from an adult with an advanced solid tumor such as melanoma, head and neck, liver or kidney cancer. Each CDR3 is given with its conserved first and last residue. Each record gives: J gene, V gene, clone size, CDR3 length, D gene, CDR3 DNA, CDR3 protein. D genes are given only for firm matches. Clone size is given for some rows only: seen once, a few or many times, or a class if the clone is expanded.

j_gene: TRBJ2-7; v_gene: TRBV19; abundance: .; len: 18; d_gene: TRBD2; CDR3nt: TGTGCCAGTAGGTCGCGACACCTAGCGGCGACACCTCCCTACGAGCAGTACTTC; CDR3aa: CASRSRHLAATPPYEQYF
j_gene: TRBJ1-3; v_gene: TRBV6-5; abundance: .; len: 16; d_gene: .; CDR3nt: TGTGCCAGCAGTTACTCGATTAGGGGTACTGGAAACACCATATATTTT; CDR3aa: CASSYSIRGTGNTIYF
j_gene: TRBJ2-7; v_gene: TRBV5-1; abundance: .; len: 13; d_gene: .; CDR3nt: TGCGCCAGCAGCCCGAGGCAGTCCTACGAGCAGTACTTC; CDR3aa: CASSPRQSYEQYF
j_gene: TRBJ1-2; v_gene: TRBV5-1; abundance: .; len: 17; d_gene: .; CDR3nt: TGCGCCAGCAGCTTTGTCCCCGACGGACGGCACGTCTATGGCTACACCTTC; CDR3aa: CASSFVPDGRHVYGYTF
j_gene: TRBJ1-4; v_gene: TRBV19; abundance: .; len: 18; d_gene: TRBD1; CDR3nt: TGTGCCAGTAGTAGCAGGGGGCGGTTTTCTACAACTAATGAAAAACTGTTTTTT; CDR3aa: CASSSRGRFSTTNEKLFF
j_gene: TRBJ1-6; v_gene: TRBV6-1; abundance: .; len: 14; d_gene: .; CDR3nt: TGTGCCAGCAGGGGGGTTCTCTATAATTCACCCCTCCACTTT; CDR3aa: CASRGVLYNSPLHF
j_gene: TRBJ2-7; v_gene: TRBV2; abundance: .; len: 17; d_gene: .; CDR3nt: TGTGCCAGCAGTGAAGCGCTTGGGGGCTCCCATCCCTACGAGCAGTACTTC; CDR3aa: CASSEALGGSHPYEQYF
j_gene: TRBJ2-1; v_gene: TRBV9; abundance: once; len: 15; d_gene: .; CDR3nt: TGTGCCAGCAGCGAGGCCCGACCGGGGGCCAATGAGCAGTTCTTC; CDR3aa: CASSEARPGANEQFF
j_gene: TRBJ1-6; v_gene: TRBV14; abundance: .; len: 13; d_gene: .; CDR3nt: TGTGCCAGCAGCCTGGTGGACTATTCACCCCTCCACTTT; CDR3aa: CASSLVDYSPLHF
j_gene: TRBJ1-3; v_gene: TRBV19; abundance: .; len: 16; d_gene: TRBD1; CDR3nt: TGTGCCAGTAGTATTCTGGGGGACAGGGCCGGCAACACCATATATTTT; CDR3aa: CASSILGDRAGNTIYF
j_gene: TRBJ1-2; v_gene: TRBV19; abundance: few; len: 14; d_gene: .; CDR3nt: TGTGCCAGTACCCCCCGTAGCCAGGGATATGGCTACACCTTC; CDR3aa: CASTPRSQGYGYTF
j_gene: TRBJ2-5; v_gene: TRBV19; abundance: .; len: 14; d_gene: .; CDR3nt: TGTGCCAGTAGTATGTTTTTGGGGACGGAGACCCAGTACTTC; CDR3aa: CASSMFLGTETQYF
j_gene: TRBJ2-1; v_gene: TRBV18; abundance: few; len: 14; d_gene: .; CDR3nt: TGTGCCAGCTCACCAAATGGGGGGTTTAATGAGCAGTTCTTC; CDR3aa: CASSPNGGFNEQFF
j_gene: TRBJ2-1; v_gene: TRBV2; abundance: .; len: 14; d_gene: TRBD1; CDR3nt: TGTGCCAGCACCGGGACAGGGATCTACAATGAGCAGTTCTTC; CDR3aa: CASTGTGIYNEQFF
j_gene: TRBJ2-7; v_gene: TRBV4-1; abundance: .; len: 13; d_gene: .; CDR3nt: TGCGCCAGCAGCCAAGCTCAGCAATACGAGCAGTACTTC; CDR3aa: CASSQAQQYEQYF
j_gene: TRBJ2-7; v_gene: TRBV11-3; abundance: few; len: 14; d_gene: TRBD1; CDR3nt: TGTGCCAGCAGCACTGGGACAGCTTCCTACGAGCAGTACTTC; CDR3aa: CASSTGTASYEQYF
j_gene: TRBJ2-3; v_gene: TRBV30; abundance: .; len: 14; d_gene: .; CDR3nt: TGTGCCCCCCCCGGGGAGCGGGGCACAGATACGCAGTATTTT; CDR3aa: CAPPGERGTDTQYF
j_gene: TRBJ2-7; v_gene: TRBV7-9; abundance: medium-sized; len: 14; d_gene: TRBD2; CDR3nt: TGTGCCAGCAGCCCTAGCGGGCAGTTTTACGAGCAGTACTTC; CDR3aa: CASSPSGQFYEQYF
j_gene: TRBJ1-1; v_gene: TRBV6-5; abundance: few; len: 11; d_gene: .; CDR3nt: TGTGCCAGCAGGCTTAACACTGAAGCTTTCTTT; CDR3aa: CASRLNTEAFF
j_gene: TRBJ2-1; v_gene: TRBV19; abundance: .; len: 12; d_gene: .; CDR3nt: TGTGCCAGTAGTACTAGCGTCAATGAGCAGTTCTTC; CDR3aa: CASSTSVNEQFF
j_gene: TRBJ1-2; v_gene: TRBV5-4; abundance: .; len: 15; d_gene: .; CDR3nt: TGTGCCAGCAGCTTGGCGCAGCGCCCTAACTATGGCTACACCTTC; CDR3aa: CASSLAQRPNYGYTF
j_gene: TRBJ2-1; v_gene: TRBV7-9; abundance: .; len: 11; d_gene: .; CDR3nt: TGTGCCAGCAGCTTAGTCGATGAGCAGTTCTTC; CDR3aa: CASSLVDEQFF
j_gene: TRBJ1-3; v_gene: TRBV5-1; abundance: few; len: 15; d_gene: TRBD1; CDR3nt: TGCGCCAGCAGCGGTGGGACAGTTGCTGGAAACACCATATATTTT; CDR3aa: CASSGGTVAGNTIYF
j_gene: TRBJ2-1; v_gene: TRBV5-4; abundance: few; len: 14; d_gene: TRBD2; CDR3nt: TGTGCCAGCAGCTTGGGCGGGGGTTCGAATGAGCAGTTCTTC; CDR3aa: CASSLGGGSNEQFF
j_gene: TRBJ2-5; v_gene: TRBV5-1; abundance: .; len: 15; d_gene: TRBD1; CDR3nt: TGCGCCAGCAGCCCTAACAGGGGGCTCAGGGAGACCCAGTACTTC; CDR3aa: CASSPNRGLRETQYF
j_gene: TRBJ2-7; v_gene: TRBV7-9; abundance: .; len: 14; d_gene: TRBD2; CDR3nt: TGTGCCAGCAGCTTTAGCGGGGGGGCAAACGAGCAGTACTTC; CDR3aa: CASSFSGGANEQYF